The 7 T cell receptor beta chains below come from one sample, sequenced in a study of T cells in Graves' hyperthyroidism and ophthalmopathy. Template material for amplifying TCR beta CDR3 regions consisted of RNA transcripts. The HTBI primer set was used in a first-round RT-PCR of the TCR CDR3. TCRdb used MiXCR to reprocess the multiplex PCR reads, holding one entry per CDR3 protein. The repertoire includes around 700,000 distinct CDR3 sequences, roughly a third of them detected once, and around a third sits in the top ten. Sequencing used blood. Receptor source: a woman in her thirties or forties with Graves' hyperthyroidism.

The V and J genes are TRBV3-1 and TRBJ1-6; D uncertain. V lost 2 bases and J lost 10, with 9 bases in between. CDR3 length: 13 residues. Germline assignment: CDR1 LGHDT and CDR2 YNNKEL (reference sequence). The CDR3 reads CASSQNEGSPLHF. The CDR3 DNA reads TGTGCCAGCAGCCAAAATGAGGGATCACCCCTCCACTTT.

The chain links TRBV10-3 to TRBJ1-5; D gene unclear. The V gene's germline CDR1 is ENHRY and CDR2 SYGVKD. Trimming removed 3 bases from V and 6 bases from J, with 15 bases in between. This CDR3 contains 15 residues. CDR3 nucleotides: TGTGCCATCAGTGAAGGTCTAGCGTCACGTCAGCCCCAGCATTTT. Translation: CAISEGLASRQPQHF.

The chain combines TRBV7-9 with TRBJ1-2; 8 nucleotides align to TRBD1. The CDR3 is 13 residues long. V dropped 3 bases and J dropped 6; count of bases not matched to a gene: 3. Looked up from germline, CDR1 is SEHNR and CDR2 is FQNEAQ (reference sequence). The CDR3 is CASSFGQGHGYTF. In DNA form, the CDR3 reads TGTGCCAGCAGCTTCGGACAGGGCCATGGCTACACCTTC.

This clonotype was picked up many times. The chain uses TRBV7-2 and TRBJ1-5; 7 nucleotides line up with TRBD1. Per the germline V gene, CDR1 is SGHTA and CDR2 is FQGNSA. Trimming removed 5 bases from V and 4 bases from J; junction bases left unmatched: 5. The CDR3 has 14 amino acids. The CDR3 is CASSRGQRNQPQHF. The CDR3 DNA sequence: TGTGCCAGCAGCCGGGGACAGAGAAATCAGCCCCAGCATTTT. Filled out from reference TRBV7-2 and TRBJ1-5, the complete variable domain reads GAGVSQSPSNKVTEKGKDVELRCDPISGHTALYWYRQSLGQGLEFLIYFQGNSAPDKSGLPSDRFSAERTGGSVSTLTIQRTQQEDSAVYLCASSRGQRNQPQHFGDGTRLSIL.

This clonotype showed up many times. The rearrangement links TRBV6-5 to TRBJ2-5; no clear D gene. Trimming cost V 0 bases and J 4 bases, with 6 bases left between them. Germline lookup yields CDR1 MNHEY and CDR2 SVGAGI. The CDR3 consists of 13 residues. In nucleotides, the CDR3 is TGTGCCAGCAGTTACTCGAGTGTAGAGACCCAGTACTTC. Amino acid sequence: CASSYSSVETQYF.

Note on this clonotype: No conserved phenylalanine or tryptophan ends this CDR3, so it is likely a read error. Because the CDR3's place on the DNA is in doubt, the DNA is left out and the CDR3 is given as listed by TCRdb. J is TRBJ2-5 and V is TRBV7-2. Germline V CDR1 and CDR2: SGHTA, FQGNSA. The CDR3 region is 8 residues in length, termini included. The CDR3 loop reads CASSPRDI.

In its sample, this clonotype was seen many times. This rearrangement joins TRBV7-8 to TRBJ2-7; D is perhaps TRBD2 (6 bases). Germline assignment: CDR1 SGHVS and CDR2 FQNEAQ. CDR3 length: 15 amino acids. Trimming removed 4 bases at V and 3 bases at J, with 16 bases between. The CDR3 nucleotides are TGTGCCAGCAGCTCCGAGGGACGGACTATCTACGAGCAGTACTTC. It encodes CASSSEGRTIYEQYF.